These T cell receptor beta chains were read from a single sample in a study of T cells in localized non-small cell lung cancer. Profiled with immunoSEQ multiplex PCR; TCRdb holds only in-frame clones, not every one. Among fewer than 100,000 clones, about 87% were seen once, and the ten largest hold more than 14%. Sequencing was performed on peripheral blood, taken before any cancer treatment. The receptors come from a man aged 40-75 years with stage I squamous cell lung carcinoma. The CDR3 runs from the conserved cysteine through the conserved F or W. The size field is filled for only some rows; it gives once, few, many or a size class.

CDR3 protein	clone size	V gene	J gene
CASSLGQTYNSPLHF	NA	TRBV11-2	TRBJ1-6
CASLRTGSGSPLHF	NA	TRBV6-1	TRBJ1-6
CASSRQGANTGELFF	NA	TRBV19	TRBJ2-2
CASSDDRGRRGNQPQHF	NA	TRBV18	TRBJ1-5
CATSRDPGEQETQYF	NA	TRBV15	TRBJ2-5
CASSPGGQPNEKLFF	few	TRBV10-2	TRBJ1-4
CASSQVAGQRSYEQYF	once	TRBV4-1	TRBJ2-7
CASSGLDRYTGELFF	NA	TRBV6-1	TRBJ2-2
CASRQGSSYNEQFF	NA	TRBV6-5	TRBJ2-1
CASSEDWAGQGYEQYF	NA	TRBV5-1	TRBJ2-7
CASSLGGYEQYF	NA	TRBV5-1	TRBJ2-7
CASTSGADEQFF	NA	TRBV5-4	TRBJ2-1
CASSPEAGGNQPQHF	few	TRBV6-1	TRBJ1-5
CAISDRLAGSQTQYF	NA	TRBV10-3	TRBJ2-5
CASRPSSGTGGYEQYF	NA	TRBV7-8	TRBJ2-7
CASSPRALGSYNEQFF	NA	TRBV7-9	TRBJ2-1
CASSETGPRGGYTF	NA	TRBV6-5	TRBJ1-2
CASSLALSRSGTAGEQYF	NA	TRBV7-2	TRBJ2-7